The rows below give T cell receptor beta chains drawn from one sample of a study of T cell responses to AZD1222 COVID-19 vaccine. The method was immunoSEQ multiplex PCR; TCRdb's version includes in-frame clones alone and lacks a portion of them. The sample shows around 100,000 clones, about 88% of them seen only once. Sequencing was performed on peripheral blood, taken on day 0 of AZD1222 vaccination. The receptors shown here come from an adult in good health. The CDR3 runs from the conserved cysteine through the conserved F or W.

V gene | CDR3 protein
TRBV2 | CASRNDGQADQPQHF
TRBV19 | CASAEGTSYTF
TRBV14 | CASSQESEKLFF
TRBV28 | CASSHRTGGTETQYF
TRBV20-1 | CSAQGSAEAFF
TRBV7-2 | CASSSRTFTITEAFF
TRBV6-2/TRBV6-3 | CASSSGTSDTGELFF
TRBV2 | CASSPDGPEKLFF
TRBV29-1 | CSASWGPAYNEQFF
TRBV7-9 | CASSLAGGVGTEAFF
TRBV19 | CASNFGQPNTEAFF
TRBV6-5 | CATTGTSNSPLHF
TRBV6-2/TRBV6-3 | CASSSSGTVRYEQYF
TRBV5-6 | CASSHPDRGRGRTQETQYF
TRBV11-2 | CASSLAQGDLYNEQFF
TRBV5-1 | CASSVGDRPYHEQFF
TRBV18 | CASSPLSTGANYGYTF
TRBV27 | CASSLRDNREQYF
TRBV7-6 | CASSARQGNEQFF
TRBV15 | CATSSPKKGRGGNQPQHF
TRBV29-1 | CSAGWGSYEQYF
TRBV23-1 | CASSQSWAPCTDTQYF
TRBV4-3 | CASSGDAGANEQFF